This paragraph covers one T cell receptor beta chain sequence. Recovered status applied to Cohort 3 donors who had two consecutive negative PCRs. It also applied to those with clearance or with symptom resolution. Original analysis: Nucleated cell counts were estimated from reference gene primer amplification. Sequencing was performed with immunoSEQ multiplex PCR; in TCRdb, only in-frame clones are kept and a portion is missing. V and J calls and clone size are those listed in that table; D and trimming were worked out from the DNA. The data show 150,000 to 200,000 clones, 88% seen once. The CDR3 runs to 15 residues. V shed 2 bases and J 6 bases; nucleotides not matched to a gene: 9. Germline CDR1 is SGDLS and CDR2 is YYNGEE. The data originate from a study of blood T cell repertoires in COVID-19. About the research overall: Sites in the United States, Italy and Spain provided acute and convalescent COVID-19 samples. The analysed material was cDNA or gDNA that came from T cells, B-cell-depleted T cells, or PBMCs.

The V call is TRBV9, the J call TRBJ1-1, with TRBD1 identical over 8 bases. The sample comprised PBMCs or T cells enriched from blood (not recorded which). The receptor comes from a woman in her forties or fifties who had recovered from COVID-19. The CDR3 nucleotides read TGTGCCAGCAGCGTTACAGGGGGATATCGGGCTGAAGCTTTCTTT. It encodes CASSVTGGYRAEAFF.